The 14 T cell receptor beta chains given below trace back to one sample, sequenced in a study of early T cells in non-severe SARS-CoV-2 infection (TCRdb year 2021). The method behind the library was 5' RACE. Sequencing used a NextSeq 500. TCRdb reworked the public reads: Q25 trimming with fastp, MiXCR clone assembly, productive beta chains retained. Identical CDR3 proteins give one entry, which carries the most common genes and DNA. This sample has roughly 75,000 distinct CDR3 sequences in its table, and roughly 12% of those were observed once. The top ten hold 3.4% of the sample. The sequencing input was whole blood. The origin of the receptors is an adult who was a healthcare worker with PCR-confirmed SARS-CoV-2 infection or an uninfected control (not recorded which).

This clonotype has just a few counts. The chain carries TRBV20-1 and TRBJ2-1; 15 nucleotides agree with TRBD2. Germline V lookup: CDR1 DFQATT, CDR2 SNEGSKA (reference sequence). The CDR3 contains 15 residues. The V and J ends lost 3 bases and 6 bases, in that order; junction bases with no gene match: 3. CDR3 sequence reads: CSARGLAGGSNEQFF. Written as DNA, the CDR3 is TGCAGTGCTAGGGGACTAGCGGGAGGTTCCAATGAGCAGTTCTTC.

This chain connects TRBV5-5 to TRBJ2-5, with TRBD1 matching over 8 bases. The length of the CDR3 is 15 residues. Germline CDR1 reads SGHKS; CDR2 reads YYEKEE (reference sequence). V was pared by 3 bases and J by 1 base, with 5 bases of the junction left unmatched. In nucleotides, the CDR3 is TGTGCCAGCAGCTCTTACAGGGGGAGCCAAGAGACCCAGTACTTC. It codes for CASSSYRGSQETQYF.

This clonotype was seen more than once but under ten times. The chain is built from TRBV12-3 or TRBV12-4 and TRBJ2-7, with a weak D call TRBD2 (6 bases). The CDR3 consists of 14 residues. The V end was cut by 6 bases, the J end by 5 bases, with 17 bases between. This chain's CDR3 is CASRAGTVLHEQYF. In DNA form, the CDR3 reads TGTGCCAGCAGAGCCGGGACTGTCCTACACGAGCAGTACTTC.

The chain combines TRBV3-1 with TRBJ2-3; 7 bases are shared with TRBD2. This CDR3 is built from 13 residues. Germline V lookup: CDR1 LGHDT, CDR2 YNNKEL (reference sequence). V lost 3 bases to trimming and J lost 8 bases; unmatched junction nucleotides: 5. This CDR3 reads CASSQNLAGTQYF. The CDR3 DNA sequence: TGTGCCAGCAGCCAGAACTTAGCGGGTACGCAGTATTTT.

This sequence joins TRBV7-3 and TRBJ2-2; D unclear. This CDR3 region has 12 residues. V lost 4 bases, J lost 8 bases, and 8 bases lay in between. The germline gives CDR1 SGHTA, CDR2 FQGTGA. CDR3 loop: CASSSLSGELFF. For the CDR3, the DNA is TGTGCCAGCAGCTCTTTGTCGGGGGAGCTGTTTTTT.

This chain connects TRBV7-2 to TRBJ1-4, with D tentatively TRBD1 (6 bases). The CDR3 spans 13 residues. Germline V gene data show CDR1 as SGHTA and CDR2 as FQGNSA. Trimming left V 1 base short and J 16 bases short, with 16 bases between. In DNA, the CDR3 is TGTGCCAGCAGCTTAGAATCAAGGGGGAACCAGTTTTTT. Protein sequence: CASSLESRGNQFF. Full variable domain (missing parts from reference TRBV7-2 and TRBJ1-4): GAGVSQSPSNKVTEKGKDVELRCDPISGHTALYWYRQSLGQGLEFLIYFQGNSAPDKSGLPSDRFSAERTGGSVSTLTIQRTQQEDSAVYLCASSLESRGNQFFGSGTQLSVL.

The rearrangement joins TRBV5-4 to TRBJ2-7, with 7 positions matching TRBD2. Germline loops: CDR1 SGHNT, CDR2 YYREEE (reference sequence). The CDR3 extends over 15 amino acids. J gave up 2 bases and V 4 bases, and 9 bases lay outside the gene matches. CDR3 amino acids: CASSPLGGGPYEQYF. DNA of the CDR3: TGTGCCAGCAGCCCCCTTGGGGGAGGGCCCTACGAGCAGTACTTC.

This clonotype was observed at least ten times. The rearrangement uses TRBV3-1 and TRBJ2-1; D gene unclear. The ends were cut back, 4 bases at V and 9 bases at J, with 13 bases in the middle. The CDR3 spans 13 residues. Looked up from germline, CDR1 is LGHDT and CDR2 is YNNKEL (reference sequence). Written as DNA, the CDR3 is TGTGCCAGCAGCCGGACCTCCGTAGGTGAGCAGTTCTTC. This sequence encodes CASSRTSVGEQFF.

A few counts support this clonotype. The rearrangement joins TRBV29-1 to TRBJ2-7, with 8 bases fitting TRBD2. CDR1 and CDR2 from the germline V gene are SQVTM and ANQGSEA. V shed 6 bases and J 6 bases; nucleotides not matched to a gene: 10. There are 13 residues in the CDR3. The CDR3 loop reads CSVVSGRGREQYF. The CDR3 DNA follows: TGCAGCGTGGTCAGCGGGAGAGGCCGCGAGCAGTACTTC.

This clonotype was observed at least ten times. V and J are TRBV21-1 and TRBJ2-5; the D call in the table, TRBD1, was not verified against the DNA. TRBV21-1 is labeled a pseudogene. There are 15 residues in the CDR3. In nucleotides, the CDR3 is TGTGCCAGCAGCAAAGCGGCGGTCGCAGGGGAGACCCAGTACTTC. Translation gives CASSKAAVAGETQYF.

The chain carries TRBV28 and TRBJ2-3, with 8 bases matching TRBD2. There are 15 residues in the CDR3. From germline, CDR1 is MDHEN and CDR2 SYDVKM. The ends lost 8 bases at V and 5 bases at J; junction bases unmatched: 12. In nucleotides, the CDR3 is TGTGCCAGCTCGTCCGGGACTAGTAGGGTAGATACGCAGTATTTT. Encoded protein: CASSSGTSRVDTQYF.

This clonotype was picked up a small number of times. The V call is TRBV29-1, the J call TRBJ2-2; D is uncertain. V shed 6 bases and J shed 7 bases, with 12 bases lying between them. The CDR3 extends over 12 amino acids. Germline V lookup: CDR1 SQVTM, CDR2 ANQGSEA. The CDR3 spells CSVRPRVGELFF. CDR3 DNA: TGCAGCGTCCGCCCGCGAGTCGGGGAGCTGTTTTTT.

This clonotype was picked up many times. The V call is TRBV20-1, the J call TRBJ1-3, with D hard to call. Trimming cost V 0 bases and J 9 bases, with 9 bases left between them. This CDR3 has 12 residues. Germline V CDR1 and CDR2: DFQATT, SNEGSKA (reference sequence). The CDR3 DNA follows: TGCAGTGCTAGAGATCTGGAAGGCACCATATATTTT. This translates into CSARDLEGTIYF.

This clonotype was counted at least ten times. The CDR3 loop reads CASSQVSLAGLSSYEQYF. The CDR3 nucleotides are TGCGCCAGCAGCCAGGTCTCGCTAGCGGGGCTGAGCTCCTACGAGCAGTACTTC. The chain combines TRBV4-1 with TRBJ2-7; 9 bases fit TRBD2. Looked up from germline, CDR1 is MGHRA and CDR2 is YSYEKL. The V segment lost 3 bases and the J segment 0 bases; nucleotides outside the gene matches: 12. The CDR3 sequence is 18 residues long.